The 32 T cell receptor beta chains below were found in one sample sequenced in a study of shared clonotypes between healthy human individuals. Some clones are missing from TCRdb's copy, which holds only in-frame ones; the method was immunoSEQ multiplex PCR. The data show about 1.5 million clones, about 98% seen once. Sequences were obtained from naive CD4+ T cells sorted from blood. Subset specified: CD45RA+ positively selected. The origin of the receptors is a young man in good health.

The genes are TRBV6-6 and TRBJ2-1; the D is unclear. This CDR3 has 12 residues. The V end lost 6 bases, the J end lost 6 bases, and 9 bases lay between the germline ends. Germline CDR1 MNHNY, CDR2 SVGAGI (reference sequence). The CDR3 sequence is CASRPEANEQFF. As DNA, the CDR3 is TGTGCCAGCAGACCCGAGGCCAATGAGCAGTTCTTC.

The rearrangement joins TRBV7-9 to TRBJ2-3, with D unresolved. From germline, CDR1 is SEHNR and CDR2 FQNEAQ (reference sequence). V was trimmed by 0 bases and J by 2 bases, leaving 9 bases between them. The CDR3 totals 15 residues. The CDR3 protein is CASSLALATTDTQYF. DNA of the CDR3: TGTGCCAGCAGCTTAGCGTTGGCGACCACAGATACGCAGTATTTT.

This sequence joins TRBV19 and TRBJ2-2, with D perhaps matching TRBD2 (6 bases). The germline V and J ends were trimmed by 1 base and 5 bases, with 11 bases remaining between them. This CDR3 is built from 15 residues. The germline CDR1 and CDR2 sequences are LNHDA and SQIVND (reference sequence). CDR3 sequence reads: CASSIAGGGTGELFF. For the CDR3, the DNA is TGTGCCAGTAGTATAGCCGGGGGAGGTACCGGGGAGCTGTTTTTT. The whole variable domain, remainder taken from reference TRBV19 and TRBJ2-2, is DGGITQSPKYLFRKEGQNVTLSCEQNLNHDAMYWYRQDPGQGLRLIYYSQIVNDFQKGDIAEGYSVSREKKESFPLTVTSAQKNPTAFYLCASSIAGGGTGELFFGEGSRLTVL.

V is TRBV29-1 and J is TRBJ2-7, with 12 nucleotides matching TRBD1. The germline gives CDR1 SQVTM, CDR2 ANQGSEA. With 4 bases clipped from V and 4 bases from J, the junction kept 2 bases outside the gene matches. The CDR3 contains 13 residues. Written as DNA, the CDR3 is TGCAGCGTTGGGGACAGGGGGCTGTACGAGCAGTACTTC. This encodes CSVGDRGLYEQYF.

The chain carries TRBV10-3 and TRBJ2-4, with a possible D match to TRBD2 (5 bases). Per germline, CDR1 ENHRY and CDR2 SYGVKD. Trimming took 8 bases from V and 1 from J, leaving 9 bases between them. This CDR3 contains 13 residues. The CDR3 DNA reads TGTGCCATCGGAGGTGCTGCCAAAAACATTCAGTACTTC. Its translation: CAIGGAAKNIQYF.

In DNA form, the CDR3 reads TGTGCCAGTAGTACCAGCTACTTTAGCGGGAGCTTGGACTACGAGCAGTACTTC. It translates to CASSTSYFSGSLDYEQYF. The V call is TRBV19, the J call TRBJ2-7; 9 bases are shared with TRBD2. The V segment lost 4 bases and the J segment 3 bases; nucleotides outside the gene matches: 16. Germline V gives CDR1 LNHDA, CDR2 SQIVND (reference sequence). The length of the CDR3 is 18 residues. The variable domain in full, with the rest retrieved from reference TRBV19 and TRBJ2-7, is DGGITQSPKYLFRKEGQNVTLSCEQNLNHDAMYWYRQDPGQGLRLIYYSQIVNDFQKGDIAEGYSVSREKKESFPLTVTSAQKNPTAFYLCASSTSYFSGSLDYEQYFGPGTRLTVT.

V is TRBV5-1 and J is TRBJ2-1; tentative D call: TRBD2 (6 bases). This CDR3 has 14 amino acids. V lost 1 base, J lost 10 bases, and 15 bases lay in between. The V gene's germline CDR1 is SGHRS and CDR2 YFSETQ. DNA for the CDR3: TGCGCCAGCAGCTTGAATTTGGGGAGGCAGGAGCAGTTCTTC. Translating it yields CASSLNLGRQEQFF.

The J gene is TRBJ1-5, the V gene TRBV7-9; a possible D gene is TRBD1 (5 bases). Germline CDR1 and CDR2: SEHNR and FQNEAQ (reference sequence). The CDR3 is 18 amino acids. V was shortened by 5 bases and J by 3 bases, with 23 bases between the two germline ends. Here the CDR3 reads CASSAWPVGTDNNQPQHF. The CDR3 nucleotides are TGTGCCAGCAGCGCCTGGCCAGTCGGGACGGATAACAATCAGCCCCAGCATTTT.

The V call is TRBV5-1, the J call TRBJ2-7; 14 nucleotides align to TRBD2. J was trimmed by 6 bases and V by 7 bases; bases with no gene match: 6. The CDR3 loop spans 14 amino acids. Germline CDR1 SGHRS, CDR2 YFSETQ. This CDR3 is CASGTSGSLGEQYF. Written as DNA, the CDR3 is TGCGCCAGCGGGACTAGCGGGAGTTTAGGCGAGCAGTACTTC.

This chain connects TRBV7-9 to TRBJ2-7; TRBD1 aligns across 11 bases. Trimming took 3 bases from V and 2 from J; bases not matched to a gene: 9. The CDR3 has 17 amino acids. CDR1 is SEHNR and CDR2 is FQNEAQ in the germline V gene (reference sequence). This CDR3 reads CASSFSGTGGLPYEQYF. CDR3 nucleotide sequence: TGTGCCAGCAGCTTTTCCGGGACAGGGGGACTACCCTACGAGCAGTACTTC.

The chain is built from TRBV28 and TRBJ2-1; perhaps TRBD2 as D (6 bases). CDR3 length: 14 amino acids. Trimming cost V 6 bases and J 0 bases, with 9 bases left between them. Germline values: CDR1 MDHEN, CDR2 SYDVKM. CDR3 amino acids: CASRGGFSYNEQFF. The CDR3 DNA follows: TGTGCCAGCAGGGGGGGTTTCTCCTACAATGAGCAGTTCTTC.

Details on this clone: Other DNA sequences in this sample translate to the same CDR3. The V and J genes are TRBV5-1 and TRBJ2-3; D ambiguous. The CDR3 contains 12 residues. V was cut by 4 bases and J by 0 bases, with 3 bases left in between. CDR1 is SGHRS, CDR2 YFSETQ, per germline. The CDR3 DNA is TGCGCCAGCAGCCATAGCACAGATACGCAGTATTTT. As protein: CASSHSTDTQYF.

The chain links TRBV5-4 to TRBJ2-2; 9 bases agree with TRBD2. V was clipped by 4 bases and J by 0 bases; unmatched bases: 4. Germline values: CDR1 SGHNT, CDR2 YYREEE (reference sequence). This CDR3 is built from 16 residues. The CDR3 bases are TGTGCCAGCAGCCCAGCGGGGGGTGCGAACACCGGGGAGCTGTTTTTT. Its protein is CASSPAGGANTGELFF.

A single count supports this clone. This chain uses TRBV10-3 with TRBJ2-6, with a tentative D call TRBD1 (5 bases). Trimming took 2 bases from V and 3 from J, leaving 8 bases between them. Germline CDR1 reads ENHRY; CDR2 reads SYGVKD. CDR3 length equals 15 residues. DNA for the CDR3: TGTGCCATCAGTGAGGGGGCTAATGGGGCCAACGTCCTGACTTTC. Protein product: CAISEGANGANVLTF.

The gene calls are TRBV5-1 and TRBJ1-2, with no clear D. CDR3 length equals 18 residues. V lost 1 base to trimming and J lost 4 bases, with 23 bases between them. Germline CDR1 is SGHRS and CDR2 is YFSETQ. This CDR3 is CASSLRELGQALSYGYTF. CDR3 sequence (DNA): TGCGCCAGCAGCTTGAGGGAACTAGGGCAAGCCCTAAGCTATGGCTACACCTTC. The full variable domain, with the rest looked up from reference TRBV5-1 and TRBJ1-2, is KAGVTQTPRYLIKTRGQQVTLSCSPISGHRSVSWYQQTPGQGLQFLFEYFSETQRNKGNFPGRFSGRQFSNSRSEMNVSTLELGDSALYLCASSLRELGQALSYGYTFGSGTRLTVV.

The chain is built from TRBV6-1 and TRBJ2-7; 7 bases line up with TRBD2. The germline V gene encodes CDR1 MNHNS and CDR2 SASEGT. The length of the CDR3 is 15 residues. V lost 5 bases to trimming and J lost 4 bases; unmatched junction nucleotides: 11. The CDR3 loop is CASSTRKGGRYEQYF. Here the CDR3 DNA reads TGTGCCAGCAGTACCCGAAAGGGAGGGAGGTACGAGCAGTACTTC.

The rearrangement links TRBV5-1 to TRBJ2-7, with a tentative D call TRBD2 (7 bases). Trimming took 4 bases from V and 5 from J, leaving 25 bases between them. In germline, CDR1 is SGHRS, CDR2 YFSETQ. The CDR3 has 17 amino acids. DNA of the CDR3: TGCGCCAGCAGCGGCTTGGGGGCGGAGCGGGATCCCGACGAGCAGTACTTC. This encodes CASSGLGAERDPDEQYF.

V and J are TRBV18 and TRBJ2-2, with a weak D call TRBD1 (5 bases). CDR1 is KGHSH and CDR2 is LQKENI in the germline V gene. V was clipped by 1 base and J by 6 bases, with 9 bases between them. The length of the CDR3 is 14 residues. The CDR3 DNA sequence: TGTGCCAGCTCACCACTCTCAGGGCCCGGGGAGCTGTTTTTT. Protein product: CASSPLSGPGELFF.

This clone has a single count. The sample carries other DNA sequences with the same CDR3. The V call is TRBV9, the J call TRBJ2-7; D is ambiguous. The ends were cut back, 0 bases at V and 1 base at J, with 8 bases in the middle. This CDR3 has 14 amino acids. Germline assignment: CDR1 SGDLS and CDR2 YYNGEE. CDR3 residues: CASSVDVRSYEQYF. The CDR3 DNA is TGTGCCAGCAGCGTAGACGTCAGGTCCTACGAGCAGTACTTC.

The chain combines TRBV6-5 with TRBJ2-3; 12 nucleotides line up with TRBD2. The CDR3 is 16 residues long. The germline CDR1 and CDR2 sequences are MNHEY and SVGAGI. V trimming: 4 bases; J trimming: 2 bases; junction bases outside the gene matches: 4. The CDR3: CASSSRTSGTTDTQYF. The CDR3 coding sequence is TGTGCCAGCAGTTCCCGGACTAGCGGGACCACAGATACGCAGTATTTT.

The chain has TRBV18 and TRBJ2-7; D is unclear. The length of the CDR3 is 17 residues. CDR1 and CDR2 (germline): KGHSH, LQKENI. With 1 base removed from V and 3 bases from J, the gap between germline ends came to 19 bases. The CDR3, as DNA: TGTGCCAGCTCACCACAATCCGTAGTTTCGGTGGACTACGAGCAGTACTTC. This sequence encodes CASSPQSVVSVDYEQYF.

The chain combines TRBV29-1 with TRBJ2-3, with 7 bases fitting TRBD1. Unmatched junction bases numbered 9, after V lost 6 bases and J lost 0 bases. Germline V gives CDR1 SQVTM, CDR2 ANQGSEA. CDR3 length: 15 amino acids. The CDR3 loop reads CSVGTADLSTDTQYF. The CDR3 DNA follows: TGCAGCGTAGGGACAGCGGACCTTAGCACAGATACGCAGTATTTT.

The CDR3 reads CASSEPSGRYEQYF. In nucleotides, the CDR3 is TGTGCCAGCAGTGAACCTAGCGGGAGATACGAGCAGTACTTC. The chain carries TRBV2 and TRBJ2-7; TRBD2 agrees at 10 bases. V dropped 2 bases and J dropped 4; count of bases not matched to a gene: 2. The CDR3 extends over 14 amino acids. Germline V gene data show CDR1 as SNHLY and CDR2 as FYNNEI.

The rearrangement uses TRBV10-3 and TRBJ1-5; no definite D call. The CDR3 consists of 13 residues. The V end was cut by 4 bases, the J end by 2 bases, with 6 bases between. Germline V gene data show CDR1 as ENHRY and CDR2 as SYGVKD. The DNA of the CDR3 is TGTGCCATCAGTGGTACAGGCAATCAGCCCCAGCATTTT. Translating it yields CAISGTGNQPQHF.

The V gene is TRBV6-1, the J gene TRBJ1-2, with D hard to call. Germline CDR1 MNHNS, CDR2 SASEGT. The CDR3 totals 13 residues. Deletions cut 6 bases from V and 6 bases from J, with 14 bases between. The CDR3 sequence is CASRDAVPHGYTF. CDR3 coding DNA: TGTGCCAGCAGGGATGCGGTTCCCCATGGCTACACCTTC.

CDR3 loop: CASSSYSGTGDYEQYF. The DNA of the CDR3 is TGTGCCAGTAGTAGCTATTCCGGGACAGGGGACTACGAGCAGTACTTC. J is TRBJ2-7 and V is TRBV19; 10 bases align to TRBD1. This CDR3 has 16 amino acids. CDR1 and CDR2 from the germline V gene are LNHDA and SQIVND (reference sequence). V shed 4 bases and J 3 bases; nucleotides not matched to a gene: 9.

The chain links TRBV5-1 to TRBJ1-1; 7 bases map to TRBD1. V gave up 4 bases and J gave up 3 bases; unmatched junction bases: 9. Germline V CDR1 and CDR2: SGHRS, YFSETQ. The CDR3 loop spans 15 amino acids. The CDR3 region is CASSRSDREDTEAFF. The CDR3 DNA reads TGCGCCAGCAGCCGGTCTGACAGGGAGGACACTGAAGCTTTCTTT. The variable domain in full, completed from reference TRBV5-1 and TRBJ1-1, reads KAGVTQTPRYLIKTRGQQVTLSCSPISGHRSVSWYQQTPGQGLQFLFEYFSETQRNKGNFPGRFSGRQFSNSRSEMNVSTLELGDSALYLCASSRSDREDTEAFFGQGTRLTVV.

The CDR3 is CASSFGGAGARLDPYEQYF. The CDR3 DNA reads TGTGCCAGCAGCTTTGGGGGCGCCGGGGCCCGACTGGATCCCTACGAGCAGTACTTC. V and J are TRBV7-9 and TRBJ2-7, with D possibly being TRBD1 (6 bases). The V gene's germline CDR1 is SEHNR and CDR2 FQNEAQ (reference sequence). This CDR3 has 19 residues. V dropped 3 bases and J dropped 2 bases, with 26 bases sitting between them.

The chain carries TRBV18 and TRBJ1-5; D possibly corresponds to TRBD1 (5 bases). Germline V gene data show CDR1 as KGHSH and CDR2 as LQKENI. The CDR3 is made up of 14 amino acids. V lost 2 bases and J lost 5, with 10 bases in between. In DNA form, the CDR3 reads TGTGCCAGCTCACCAGACGCAGGGTATCAGCCCCAGCATTTT. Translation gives CASSPDAGYQPQHF.

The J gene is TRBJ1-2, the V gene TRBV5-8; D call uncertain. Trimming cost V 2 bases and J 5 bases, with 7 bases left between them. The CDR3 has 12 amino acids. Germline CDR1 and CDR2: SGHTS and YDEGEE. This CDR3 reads CASSLSGYGYTF. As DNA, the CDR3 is TGTGCCAGCAGCTTATCTGGGTATGGCTACACCTTC.

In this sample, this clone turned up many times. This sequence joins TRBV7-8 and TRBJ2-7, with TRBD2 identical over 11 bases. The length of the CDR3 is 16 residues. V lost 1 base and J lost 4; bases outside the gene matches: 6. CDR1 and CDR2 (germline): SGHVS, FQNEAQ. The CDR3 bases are TGTGCCAGCAGCTTAGTGCCTAGCGGGAGGTTGTACGAGCAGTACTTC. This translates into CASSLVPSGRLYEQYF. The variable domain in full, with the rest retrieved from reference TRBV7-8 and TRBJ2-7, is GAGVSQSPRYKVAKRGQDVALRCDPISGHVSLFWYQQALGQGPEFLTYFQNEAQLDKSGLPSDRFFAERPEGSVSTLKIQRTQQEDSAVYLCASSLVPSGRLYEQYFGPGTRLTVT.

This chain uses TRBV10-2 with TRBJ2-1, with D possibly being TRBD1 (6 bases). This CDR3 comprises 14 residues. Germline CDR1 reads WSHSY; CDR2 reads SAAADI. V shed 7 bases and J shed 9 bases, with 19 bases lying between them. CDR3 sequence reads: CASTTWGLGGEQFF. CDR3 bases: TGCGCCAGCACCACCTGGGGGCTAGGGGGTGAGCAGTTCTTC.